This note documents a single TCR beta chain sequence. What it binds is not known. Per germline, CDR1 LGHNA and CDR2 YSLEER. The CDR3 is 14 amino acids. Germline trimming cut 5 bases from V and 4 bases from J; bases unmatched to any gene: 6. DNA at around 200 ng, approximately 30,000 T cell genomes, went into sorted-subset replicate PCRs. Produced via immunoSEQ multiplex PCR; TCRdb's table is partial and in-frame only. The sample includes about 1 million clones, about 75% seen only once; the top ten take 1.4%. This specimen belongs to a study of shared clonotypes between healthy human individuals. General study points: Naive CD4 clonotypes overlapped across several donors at about 5%. The study generally estimated greater richness for naive than memory subsets.

Subsets obtained from CD4+ cells comprised CD45RA+ naive and CD45RA-negative memory cells. The origin of this receptor is a man between 18 and 29 years old in good health. The rearrangement uses TRBV4-3 and TRBJ2-7, with 9 bases identical to TRBD1. Input material: memory CD4+ T cells sorted from blood. Sample subset: CD45RA-negative fraction. In DNA, the CDR3 is TGCGCCAGCAGCTATGGACAGGGGATATACGAGCAGTACTTC. Its protein is CASSYGQGIYEQYF.